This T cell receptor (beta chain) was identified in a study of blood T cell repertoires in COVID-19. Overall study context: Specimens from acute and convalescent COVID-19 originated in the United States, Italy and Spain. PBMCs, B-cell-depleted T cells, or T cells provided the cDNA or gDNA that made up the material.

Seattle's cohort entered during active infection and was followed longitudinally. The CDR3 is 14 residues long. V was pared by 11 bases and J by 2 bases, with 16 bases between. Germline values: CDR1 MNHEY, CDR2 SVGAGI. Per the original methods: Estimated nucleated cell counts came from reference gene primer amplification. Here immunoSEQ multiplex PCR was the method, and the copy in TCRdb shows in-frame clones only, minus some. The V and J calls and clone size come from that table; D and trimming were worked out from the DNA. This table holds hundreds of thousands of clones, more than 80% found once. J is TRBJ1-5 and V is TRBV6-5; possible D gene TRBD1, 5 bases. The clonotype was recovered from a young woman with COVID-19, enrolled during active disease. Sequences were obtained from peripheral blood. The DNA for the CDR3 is TGTGCCGGGGGAGGGGATTGGGGCAATCAGCCCCAGCATTTT. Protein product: CAGGGDWGNQPQHF.